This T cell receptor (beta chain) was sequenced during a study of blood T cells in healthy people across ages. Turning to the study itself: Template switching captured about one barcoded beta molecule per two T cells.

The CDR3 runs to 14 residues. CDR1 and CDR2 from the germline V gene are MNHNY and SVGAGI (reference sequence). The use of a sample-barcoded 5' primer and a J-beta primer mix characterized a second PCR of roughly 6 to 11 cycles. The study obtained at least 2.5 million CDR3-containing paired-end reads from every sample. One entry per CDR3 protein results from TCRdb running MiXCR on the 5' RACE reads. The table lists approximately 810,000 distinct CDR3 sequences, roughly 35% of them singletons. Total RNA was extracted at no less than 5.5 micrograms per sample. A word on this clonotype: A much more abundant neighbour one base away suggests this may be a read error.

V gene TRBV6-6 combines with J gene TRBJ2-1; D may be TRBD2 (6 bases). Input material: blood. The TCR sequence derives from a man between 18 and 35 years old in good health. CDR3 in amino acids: CASGTSSAYNERFF. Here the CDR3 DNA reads TGTGCCAGCGGTACTAGCAGTGCCTACAATGAGCGGTTCTTC.